The clone carrying this T cell receptor (beta chain) has more than one count but fewer than ten. Its specificity is unknown. CDR1 and CDR2 (germline): MNHEY, SMNVEV (reference sequence). With 6 bases clipped from V and 6 bases from J, the junction kept 10 bases outside the gene matches. There are 15 residues in the CDR3. This entry comes from a study of regulatory T cells in long-lasting Graves disease. Points from the study as a whole: Those with persistent Graves' had less TCR diversity than newly diagnosed patients.

The time point: newly diagnosed GD, antithyroid drugs for less than 3 months. Extracted RNA from PBMCs served as the source of the TCR library. Construction of TCR beta libraries relied on iRepertoire HTBI primers and on Arm-PCR targeting CDR3 regions. TCRdb processed the multiplex PCR reads anew with MiXCR; each CDR3 protein has one entry. The table lists about 620,000 distinct CDR3 sequences, roughly 15% of them singletons. These data were also filed under a second study, of T cells in Graves' hyperthyroidism and ophthalmopathy.

The V gene is TRBV27, the J gene TRBJ2-2; 7 bases agree with TRBD1. The receptor was derived from a woman in her twenties or thirties with Graves disease. This material consisted of peripheral blood mononuclear cells (PBMCs), taken at new diagnosis, from a patient treated with antithyroid drugs. In nucleotides, the CDR3 is TGTGCCAGCAGCAACAGGGGCCCCACCGCCGGGGAGCTGTTTTTT. Protein: CASSNRGPTAGELFF.